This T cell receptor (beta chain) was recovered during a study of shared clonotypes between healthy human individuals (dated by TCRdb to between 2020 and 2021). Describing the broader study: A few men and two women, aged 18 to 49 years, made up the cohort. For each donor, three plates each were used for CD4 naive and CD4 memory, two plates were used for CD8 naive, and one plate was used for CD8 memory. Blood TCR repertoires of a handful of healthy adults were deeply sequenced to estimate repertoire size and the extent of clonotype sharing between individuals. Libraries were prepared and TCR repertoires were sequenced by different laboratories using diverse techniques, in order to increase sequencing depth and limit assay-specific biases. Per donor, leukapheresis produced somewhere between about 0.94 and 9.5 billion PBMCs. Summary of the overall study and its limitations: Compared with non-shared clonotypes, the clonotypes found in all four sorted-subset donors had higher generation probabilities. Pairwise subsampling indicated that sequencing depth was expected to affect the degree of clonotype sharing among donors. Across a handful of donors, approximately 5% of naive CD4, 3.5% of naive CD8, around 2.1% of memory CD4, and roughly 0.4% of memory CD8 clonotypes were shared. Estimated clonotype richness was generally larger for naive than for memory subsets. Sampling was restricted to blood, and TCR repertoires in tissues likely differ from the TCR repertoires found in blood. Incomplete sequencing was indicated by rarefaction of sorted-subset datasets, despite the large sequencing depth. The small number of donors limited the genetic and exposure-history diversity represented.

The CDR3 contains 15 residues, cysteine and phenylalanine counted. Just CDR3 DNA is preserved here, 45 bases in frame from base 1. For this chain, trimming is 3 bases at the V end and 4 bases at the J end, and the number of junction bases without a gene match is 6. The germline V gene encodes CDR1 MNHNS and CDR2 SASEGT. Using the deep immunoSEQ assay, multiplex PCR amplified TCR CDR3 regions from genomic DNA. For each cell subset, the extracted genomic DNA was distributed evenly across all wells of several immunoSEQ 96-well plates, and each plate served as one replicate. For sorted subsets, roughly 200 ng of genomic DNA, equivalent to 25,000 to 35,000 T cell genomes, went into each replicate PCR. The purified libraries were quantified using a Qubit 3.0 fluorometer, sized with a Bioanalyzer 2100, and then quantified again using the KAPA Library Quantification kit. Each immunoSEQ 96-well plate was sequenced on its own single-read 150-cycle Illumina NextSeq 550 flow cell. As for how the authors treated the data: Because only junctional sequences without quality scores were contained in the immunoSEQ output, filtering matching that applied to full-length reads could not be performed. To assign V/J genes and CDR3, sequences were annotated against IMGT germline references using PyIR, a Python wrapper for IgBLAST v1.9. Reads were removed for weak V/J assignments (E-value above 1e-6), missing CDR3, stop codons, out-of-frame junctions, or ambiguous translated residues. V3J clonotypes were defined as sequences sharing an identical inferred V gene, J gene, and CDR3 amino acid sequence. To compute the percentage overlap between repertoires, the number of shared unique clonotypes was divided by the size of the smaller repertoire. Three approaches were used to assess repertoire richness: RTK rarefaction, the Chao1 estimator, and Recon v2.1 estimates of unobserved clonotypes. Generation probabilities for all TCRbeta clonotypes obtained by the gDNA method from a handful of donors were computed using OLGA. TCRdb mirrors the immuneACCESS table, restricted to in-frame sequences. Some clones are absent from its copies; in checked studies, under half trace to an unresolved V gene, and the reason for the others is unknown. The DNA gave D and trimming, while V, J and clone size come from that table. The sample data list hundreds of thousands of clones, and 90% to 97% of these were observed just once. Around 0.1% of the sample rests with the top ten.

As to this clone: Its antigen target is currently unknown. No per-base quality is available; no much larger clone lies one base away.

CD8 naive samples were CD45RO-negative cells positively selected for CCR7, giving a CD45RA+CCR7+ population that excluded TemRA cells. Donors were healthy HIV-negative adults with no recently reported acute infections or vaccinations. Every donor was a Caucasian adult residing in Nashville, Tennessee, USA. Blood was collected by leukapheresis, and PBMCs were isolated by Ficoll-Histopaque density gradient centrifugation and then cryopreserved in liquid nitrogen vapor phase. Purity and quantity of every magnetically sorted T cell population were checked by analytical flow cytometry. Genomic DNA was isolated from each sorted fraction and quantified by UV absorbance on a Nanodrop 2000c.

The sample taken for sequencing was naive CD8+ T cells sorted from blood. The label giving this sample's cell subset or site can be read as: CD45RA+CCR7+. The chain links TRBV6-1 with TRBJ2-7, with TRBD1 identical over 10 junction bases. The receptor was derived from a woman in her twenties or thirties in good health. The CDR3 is CASSDPTGGEYEQYF. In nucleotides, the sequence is TGTGCCAGCAGTGACCCGACAGGGGGCGAGTACGAGCAGTACTTC.